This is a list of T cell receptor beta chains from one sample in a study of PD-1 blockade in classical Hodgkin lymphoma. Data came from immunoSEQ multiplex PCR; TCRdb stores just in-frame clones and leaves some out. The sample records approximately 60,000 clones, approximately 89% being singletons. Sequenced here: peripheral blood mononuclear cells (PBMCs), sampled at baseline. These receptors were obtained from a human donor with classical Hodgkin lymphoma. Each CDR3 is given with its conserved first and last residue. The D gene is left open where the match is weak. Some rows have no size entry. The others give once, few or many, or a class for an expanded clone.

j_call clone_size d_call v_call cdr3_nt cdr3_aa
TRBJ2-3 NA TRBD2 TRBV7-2 TGTGCCAGCAGCCCGTTCGTCTTTGCGGGGGTGGGAGATACGCAGTATTTT CASSPFVFAGVGDTQYF
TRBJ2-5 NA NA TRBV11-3 TGTGCCAGCAGCTCCAGGGGGGAAGAGACCCAGTACTTC CASSSRGEETQYF
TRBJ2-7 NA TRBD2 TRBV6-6 TGTGCCAGCAGTTACCGGGGAGGGGACGAGCAGTACTTC CASSYRGGDEQYF
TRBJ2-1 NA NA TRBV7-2 TGTGCCAGCAGCTTAGTCAGCGTGGGCGGCGATGAGCAGTTCTTC CASSLVSVGGDEQFF
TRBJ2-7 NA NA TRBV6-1 TGTGCCAGCAGGACCCAGGGGCCCCACGAGCAGTACTTC CASRTQGPHEQYF
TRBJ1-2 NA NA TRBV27 TGTGCCAGCAGTCCGGGGGCTAGCTATGGCTACACCTTC CASSPGASYGYTF
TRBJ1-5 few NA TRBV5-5 TGTGCCAGCAGCTTGGCCCTACAGGGTAATCAGCCCCAGCATTTT CASSLALQGNQPQHF
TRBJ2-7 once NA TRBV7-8 TGTGCCAGCAAAGAAGGTTCTCTCTCCTACGAGCAGTACTTC CASKEGSLSYEQYF
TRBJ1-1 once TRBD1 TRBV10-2 TGCGCCAGCAGCTGGGACAGCAACACTGAAGCTTTCTTT CASSWDSNTEAFF
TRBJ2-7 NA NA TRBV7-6 TGTGCCAGCAGCTTAGGTCTTTGGGGCAGCTCCTACGAGCAGTACTTC CASSLGLWGSSYEQYF
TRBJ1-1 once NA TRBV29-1 TGCAGCGTTGAGGGTTCACAGGGGAACACTGAAGCTTTCTTT CSVEGSQGNTEAFF
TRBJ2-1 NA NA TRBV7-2 TGTGCCAGCAGCTTAGCCCAGTACAATGAGCAGTTCTTC CASSLAQYNEQFF
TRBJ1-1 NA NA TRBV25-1 TGTGCCAGCAGTGCCGGGGACATCACTGAAGCTTTCTTT CASSAGDITEAFF
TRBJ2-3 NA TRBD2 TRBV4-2 TGTGCCAGCAGCCAAGATCAGCCTAGCGGACTTAGCACAGATACGCAGTATTTT CASSQDQPSGLSTDTQYF
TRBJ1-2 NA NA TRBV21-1 TGTGCCAGCAGCAAAGTTACGGACAGGGGGAATGGCTACACCTTC CASSKVTDRGNGYTF
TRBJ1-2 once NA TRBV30 TGTGCCTGGACCCCTCGGGGGGGGGATGGCTACACCTTC CAWTPRGGDGYTF
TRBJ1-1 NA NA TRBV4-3 TGCGCCAGCAGCCAAAGAGGGGCAGGCGGATACACTGAAGCTTTCTTT CASSQRGAGGYTEAFF
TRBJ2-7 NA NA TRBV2 TGTGCCAGCAGTGAGGGCCCCTCCTACGAGCAGTACTTC CASSEGPSYEQYF
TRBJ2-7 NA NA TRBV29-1 TGCAGCGTTACACAGAGCTACGAGCAGTACTTC CSVTQSYEQYF
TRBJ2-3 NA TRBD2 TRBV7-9 TGTGCCAGCAGCCCATTAGCGGGGGGGCAGCTGGATACGCAGTATTTT CASSPLAGGQLDTQYF
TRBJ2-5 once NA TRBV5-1 TGCGCCAGCAGAGGGGGTCAAGAGACCCAGTACTTC CASRGGQETQYF
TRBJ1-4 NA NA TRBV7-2 TGTGCCAGCAGCTCAGGAGGACGGGTTGGTGAAAAACTGTTTTTT CASSSGGRVGEKLFF
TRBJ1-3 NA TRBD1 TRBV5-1 TGCGCCAGCAGCCCCCTAGGACAGGGGGCTTATGGAAACACCATATATTTT CASSPLGQGAYGNTIYF
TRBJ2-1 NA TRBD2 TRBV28 TGTGCCAGCAGTTTAGCTAGCGGGGGGGAAGGCAATGAGCAGTTCTTC CASSLASGGEGNEQFF
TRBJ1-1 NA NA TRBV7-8 TGTGCCAGCAGCTTAGCGATCGCTCCCGGAGGGCCCACTGAAGCTTTCTTT CASSLAIAPGGPTEAFF
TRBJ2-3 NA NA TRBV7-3 TGTGCCAGCAGCCTTTCGCCGGGCGGCACAGATACGCAGTATTTT CASSLSPGGTDTQYF
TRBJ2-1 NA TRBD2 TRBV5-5 TGTGCCAGCAGCTTGGCCCGACTAGCCTGGGAGGGCAATGAGCAGTTCTTC CASSLARLAWEGNEQFF
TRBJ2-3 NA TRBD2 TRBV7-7 TGTGCCAGCAGCTACGGGACTAGCGGGGGTACAGATACGCAGTATTTT CASSYGTSGGTDTQYF
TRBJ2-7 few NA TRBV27 TGTGCCAGCAGTTTATCGGCAGGGCTTACCTACGAGCAGTACTTC CASSLSAGLTYEQYF
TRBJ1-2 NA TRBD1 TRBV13 TGTGCCAGCAGCTTCAAAGGGGGCGGCTGGTATGGCTACACCTTC CASSFKGGGWYGYTF
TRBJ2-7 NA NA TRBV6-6 TGTGCCAGCAGTTACAACTCGGATTTCTACGAGCAGTACTTC CASSYNSDFYEQYF
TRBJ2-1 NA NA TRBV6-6 TGTGCCTGCGGGACAAGGGTCTACAATGAGCAGTTCTTC CACGTRVYNEQFF
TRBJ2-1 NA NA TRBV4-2 TGTGCCAGCAGCCCCCGGACCAACAATGAGCAGTTCTTC CASSPRTNNEQFF
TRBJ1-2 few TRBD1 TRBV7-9 TGTGCCAGCAGCATCGAACAGGGGGCGGCGGGCTACACCTTC CASSIEQGAAGYTF
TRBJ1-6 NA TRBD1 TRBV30 TGTGCCTGTGGACAGGGTGGAGATTCACCCCTCCACTTT CACGQGGDSPLHF
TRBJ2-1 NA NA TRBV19 TGTGCCAGTAGTATTCGGCAGGGCCCCTACAATGAGCAGTTCTTC CASSIRQGPYNEQFF
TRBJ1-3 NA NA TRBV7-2 TGTGCCAGCAGCTTACTTGGAGTCCGGGTCTCTGGAAACACCATATATTTT CASSLLGVRVSGNTIYF
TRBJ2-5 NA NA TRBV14 TGTGCCAGCAGCCTCGAAGTTGGGGCTCAAGAGACCCAGTACTTC CASSLEVGAQETQYF
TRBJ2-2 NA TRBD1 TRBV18 TGTGCCAGCTCACCGGGACAGGGAGACACCGGGGAGCTGTTTTTT CASSPGQGDTGELFF
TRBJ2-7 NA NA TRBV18 TGTGCCAGCTCACCCTGGGCTAGCACCTACGAGCAGTACTTC CASSPWASTYEQYF
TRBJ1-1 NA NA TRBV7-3 TGTGCCAGCAGCTTAGGGGATACCGGGACGGATAACACTGAAGCTTTCTTT CASSLGDTGTDNTEAFF
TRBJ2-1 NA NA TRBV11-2 TGTGCCAGCAGTAGTTTGTCGGGATATTACAATGAGCAGTTCTTC CASSSLSGYYNEQFF
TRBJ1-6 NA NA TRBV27 TGTGCCAGCACTGATGATCTTAATTCACCCCTCCACTTT CASTDDLNSPLHF
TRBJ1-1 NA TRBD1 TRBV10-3 TGTGCCATCAGTCGACAGGGCTGGTGGAACACTGAAGCTTTCTTT CAISRQGWWNTEAFF
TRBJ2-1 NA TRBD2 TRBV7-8 TGTGCCAGCAGCCAAGTGCGGGGGGCCAACAATGAGCAGTTCTTC CASSQVRGANNEQFF